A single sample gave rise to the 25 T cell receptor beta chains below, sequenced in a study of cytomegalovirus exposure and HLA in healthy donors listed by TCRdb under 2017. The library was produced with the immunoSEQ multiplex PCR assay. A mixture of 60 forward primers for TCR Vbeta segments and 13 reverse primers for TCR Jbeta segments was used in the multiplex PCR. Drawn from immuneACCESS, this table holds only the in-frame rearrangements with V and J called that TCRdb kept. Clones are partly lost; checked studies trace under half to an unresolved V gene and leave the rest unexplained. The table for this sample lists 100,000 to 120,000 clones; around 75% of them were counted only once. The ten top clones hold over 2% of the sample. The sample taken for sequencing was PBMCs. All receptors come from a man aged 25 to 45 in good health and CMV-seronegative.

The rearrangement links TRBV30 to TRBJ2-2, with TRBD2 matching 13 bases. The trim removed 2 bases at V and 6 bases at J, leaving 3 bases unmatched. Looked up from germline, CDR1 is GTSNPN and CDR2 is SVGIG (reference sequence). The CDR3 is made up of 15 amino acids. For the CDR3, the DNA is TGTGCCTGGAGTTTGACTAGCGGGGGGTCCGGGGAGCTGTTTTTT. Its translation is CAWSLTSGGSGELFF.

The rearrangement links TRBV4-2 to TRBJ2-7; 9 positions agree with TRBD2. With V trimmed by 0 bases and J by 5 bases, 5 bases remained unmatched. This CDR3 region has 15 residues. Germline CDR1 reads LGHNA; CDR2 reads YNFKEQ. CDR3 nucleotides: TGTGCCAGCAGCCAAGATAGCGGGAGAATCAACGAGCAGTACTTC. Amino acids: CASSQDSGRINEQYF.

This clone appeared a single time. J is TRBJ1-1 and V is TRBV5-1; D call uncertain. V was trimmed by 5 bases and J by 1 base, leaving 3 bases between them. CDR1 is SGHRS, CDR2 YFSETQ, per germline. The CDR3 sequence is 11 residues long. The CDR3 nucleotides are TGCGCCAGCAGGGCGAACACTGAAGCTTTCTTT. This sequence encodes CASRANTEAFF.

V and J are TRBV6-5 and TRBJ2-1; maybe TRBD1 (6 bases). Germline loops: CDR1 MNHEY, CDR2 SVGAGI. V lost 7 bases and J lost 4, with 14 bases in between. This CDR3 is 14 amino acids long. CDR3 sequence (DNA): TGTGCCAGCAAGCTCAGGGGTTCGTACAATGAGCAGTTCTTC. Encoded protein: CASKLRGSYNEQFF.

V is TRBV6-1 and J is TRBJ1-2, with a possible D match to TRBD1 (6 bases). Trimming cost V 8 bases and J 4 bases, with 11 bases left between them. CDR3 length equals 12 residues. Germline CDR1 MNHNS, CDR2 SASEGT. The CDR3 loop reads CASREGGYGYTF. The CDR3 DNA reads TGTGCCAGCCGGGAGGGGGGCTATGGCTACACCTTC.

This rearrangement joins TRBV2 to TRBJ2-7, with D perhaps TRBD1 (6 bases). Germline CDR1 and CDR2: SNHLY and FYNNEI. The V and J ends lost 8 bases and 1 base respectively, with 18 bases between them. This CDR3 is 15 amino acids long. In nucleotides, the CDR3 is TGTGCCAGCGGGGGCGGTGGAGGACAGTCCTACGAGCAGTACTTC. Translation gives CASGGGGGQSYEQYF.

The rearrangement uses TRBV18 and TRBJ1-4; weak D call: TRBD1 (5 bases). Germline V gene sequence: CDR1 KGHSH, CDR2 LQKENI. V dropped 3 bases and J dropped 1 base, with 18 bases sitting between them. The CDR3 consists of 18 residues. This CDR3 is CASSPVPGISVTNEKLFF. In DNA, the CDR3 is TGTGCCAGCTCACCCGTCCCAGGGATTAGTGTAACTAATGAAAAACTGTTTTTT.

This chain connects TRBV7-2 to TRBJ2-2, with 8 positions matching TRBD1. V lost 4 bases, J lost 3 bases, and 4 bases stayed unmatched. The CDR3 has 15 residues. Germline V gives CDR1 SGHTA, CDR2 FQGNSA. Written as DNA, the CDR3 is TGTGCCAGCAGCTCCCGGACAGGGTACACCGGGGAGCTGTTTTTT. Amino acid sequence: CASSSRTGYTGELFF.

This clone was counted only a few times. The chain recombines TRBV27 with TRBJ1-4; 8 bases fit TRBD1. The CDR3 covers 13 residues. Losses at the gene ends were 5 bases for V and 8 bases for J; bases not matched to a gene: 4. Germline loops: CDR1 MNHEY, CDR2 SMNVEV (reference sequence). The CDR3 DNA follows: TGTGCCAGCAGTCAGGGGGCCGGGGAAAAACTGTTTTTT. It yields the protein CASSQGAGEKLFF. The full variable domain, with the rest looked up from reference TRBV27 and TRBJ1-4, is EAQVTQNPRYLITVTGKKLTVTCSQNMNHEYMSWYRQDPGLGLRQIYYSMNVEVTDKGDVPEGYKVSRKEKRNFPLILESPSPNQTSLYFCASSQGAGEKLFFGSGTQLSVL.

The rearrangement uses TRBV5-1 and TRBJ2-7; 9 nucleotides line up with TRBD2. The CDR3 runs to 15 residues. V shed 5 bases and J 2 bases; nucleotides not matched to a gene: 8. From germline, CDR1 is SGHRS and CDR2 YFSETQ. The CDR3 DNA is TGCGCCAGCAGTGTAGTTAGCGGGGGTGCCTACGAGCAGTACTTC. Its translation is CASSVVSGGAYEQYF.

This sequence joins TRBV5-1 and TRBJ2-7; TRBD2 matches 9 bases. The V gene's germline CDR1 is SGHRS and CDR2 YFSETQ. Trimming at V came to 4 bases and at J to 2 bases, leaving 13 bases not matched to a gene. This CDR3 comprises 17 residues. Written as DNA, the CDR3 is TGCGCCAGCAGCCCCCGCCCAGCGGGAGGATCGGCCTACGAGCAGTACTTC. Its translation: CASSPRPAGGSAYEQYF.

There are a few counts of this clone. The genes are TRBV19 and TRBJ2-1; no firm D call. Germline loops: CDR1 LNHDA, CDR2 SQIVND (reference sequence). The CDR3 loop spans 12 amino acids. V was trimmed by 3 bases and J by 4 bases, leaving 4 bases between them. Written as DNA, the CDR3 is TGTGCCAGTAGTATCGGTTACAATGAGCAGTTCTTC. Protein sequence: CASSIGYNEQFF.

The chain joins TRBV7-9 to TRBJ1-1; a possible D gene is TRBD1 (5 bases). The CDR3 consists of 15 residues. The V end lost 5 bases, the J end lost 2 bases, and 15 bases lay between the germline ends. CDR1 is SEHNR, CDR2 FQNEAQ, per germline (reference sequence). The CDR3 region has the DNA TGTGCCAGCAGCCACTCAGGGAAGGGAAACACTGAAGCTTTCTTT. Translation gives CASSHSGKGNTEAFF.

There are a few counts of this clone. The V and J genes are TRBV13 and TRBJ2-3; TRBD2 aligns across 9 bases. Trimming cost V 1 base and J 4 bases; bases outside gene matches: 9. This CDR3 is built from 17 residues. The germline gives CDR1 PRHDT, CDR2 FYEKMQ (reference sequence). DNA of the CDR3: TGTGCCAGCAGCTTAGTCTGGCGGGGGGGCGGGTCAGATACGCAGTATTTT. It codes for CASSLVWRGGGSDTQYF.

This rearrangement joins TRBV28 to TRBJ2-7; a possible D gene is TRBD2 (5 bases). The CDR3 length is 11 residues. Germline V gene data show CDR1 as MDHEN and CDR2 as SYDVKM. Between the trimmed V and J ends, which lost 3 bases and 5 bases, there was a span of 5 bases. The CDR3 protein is CASSLRDEQYF. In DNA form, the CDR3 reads TGTGCCAGCAGTTTGAGGGACGAGCAGTACTTC.

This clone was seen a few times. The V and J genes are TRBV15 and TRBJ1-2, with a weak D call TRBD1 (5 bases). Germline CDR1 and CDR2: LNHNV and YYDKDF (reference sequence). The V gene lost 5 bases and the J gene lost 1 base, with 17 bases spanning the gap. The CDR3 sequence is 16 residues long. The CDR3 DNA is TGTGCCACCAGCCCAGACAGAACCGTCCTTAACTATGGCTACACCTTC. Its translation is CATSPDRTVLNYGYTF.

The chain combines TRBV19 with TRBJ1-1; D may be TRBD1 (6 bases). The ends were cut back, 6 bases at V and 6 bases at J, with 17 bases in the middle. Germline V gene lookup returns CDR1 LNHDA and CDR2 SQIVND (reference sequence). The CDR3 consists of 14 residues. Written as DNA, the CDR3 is TGTGCCAGTAGCGTCGCGGCAGGGGAAGCTGAAGCTTTCTTT. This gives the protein CASSVAAGEAEAFF.

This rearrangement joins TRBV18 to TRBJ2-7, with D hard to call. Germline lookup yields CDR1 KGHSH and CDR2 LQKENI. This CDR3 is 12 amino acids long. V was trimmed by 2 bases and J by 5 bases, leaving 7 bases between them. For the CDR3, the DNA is TGTGCCAGCTCACCATCGTCCCACGAGCAGTACTTC. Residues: CASSPSSHEQYF.

This CDR3 is CASSPPDRGSYTF. The CDR3 DNA is TGTGCCAGCTCACCGCCGGACAGGGGATCGTACACCTTC. This chain uses TRBV18 with TRBJ1-2; TRBD1 matches 9 bases. V gave up 3 bases and J gave up 11 bases; unmatched junction bases: 7. CDR1 and CDR2 (germline): KGHSH, LQKENI. The CDR3 is 13 residues long.

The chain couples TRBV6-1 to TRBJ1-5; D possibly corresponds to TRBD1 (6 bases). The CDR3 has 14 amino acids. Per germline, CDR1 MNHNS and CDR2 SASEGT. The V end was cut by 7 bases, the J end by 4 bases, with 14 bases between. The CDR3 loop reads CASKLSGANQPQHF. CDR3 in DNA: TGTGCCAGCAAGCTTTCAGGGGCGAATCAGCCCCAGCATTTT.

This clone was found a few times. The CDR3 DNA is TGTGCCAGCAGTCTTGCCGGGACAGGCTCTCATGAGCAGTTCTTC. It is translated as CASSLAGTGSHEQFF. The chain links TRBV7-7 to TRBJ2-1; 8 bases are a match to TRBD1. The CDR3 has 15 residues. Germline V lookup: CDR1 SSHAT, CDR2 FNYEAQ (reference sequence). Trimming removed 6 bases from V and 8 bases from J; junction bases left unmatched: 12.

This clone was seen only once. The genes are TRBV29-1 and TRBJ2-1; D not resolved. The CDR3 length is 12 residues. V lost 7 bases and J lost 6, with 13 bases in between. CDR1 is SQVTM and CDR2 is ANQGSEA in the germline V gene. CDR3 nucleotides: TGCAGCGGTGGCCAAGTCGTCAATGAGCAGTTCTTC. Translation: CSGGQVVNEQFF.

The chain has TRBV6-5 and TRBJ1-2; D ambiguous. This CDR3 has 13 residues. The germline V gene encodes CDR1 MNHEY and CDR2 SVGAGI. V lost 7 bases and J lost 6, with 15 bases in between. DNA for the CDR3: TGTGCCAGCACCCCACGTAGGAGGGATGGCTACACCTTC. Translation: CASTPRRRDGYTF.

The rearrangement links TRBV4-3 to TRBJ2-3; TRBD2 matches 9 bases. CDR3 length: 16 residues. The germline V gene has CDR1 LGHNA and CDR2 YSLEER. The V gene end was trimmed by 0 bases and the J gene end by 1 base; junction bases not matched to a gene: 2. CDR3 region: CASSQEVAGGTDTQYF. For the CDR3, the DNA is TGCGCCAGCAGCCAAGAGGTAGCGGGAGGCACAGATACGCAGTATTTT.

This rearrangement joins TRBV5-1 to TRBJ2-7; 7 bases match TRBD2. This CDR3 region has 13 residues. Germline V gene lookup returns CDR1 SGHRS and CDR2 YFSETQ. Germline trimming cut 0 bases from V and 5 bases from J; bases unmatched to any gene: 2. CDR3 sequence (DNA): TGCGCCAGCAGCTTGGCAGCGGGGAACGAGCAGTACTTC. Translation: CASSLAAGNEQYF.